One sample yielded the 30 T cell receptor beta chains listed below, sequenced in a study of vaccination and CD4 T cells after COVID-19. Treatment meaning: approximately 9-day PBMC culture with coronavirus spike peptide pools or control peptides (ViraFEST assay). The Oncomine TCR Beta short-read assay was what sequenced the DNA obtained from cultured CD4+ T cells. TCRdb passed the PCR reads through MiXCR, listing each CDR3 protein once. The data contain about 18,000 distinct CDR3 sequences, around 59% of them seen just once; the ten biggest clones take up about 13%. Their specific antigens are unknown. The sequenced sample was CD4+ T cells from blood, cultured in vitro. The receptors come from a human donor who had recovered from COVID-19.

The chain employs TRBV20-1 and TRBJ2-2, with D possibly TRBD2 on 5 matching bases. The germline CDR1 and CDR2 sequences are DFQATT and SNEGSKA (reference sequence). The CDR3 extends over 17 amino acids. V lost 0 bases and J lost 7, with 21 bases in between. DNA for the CDR3: TGCAGTGCTAGAGATCTCGAGAGGGCCGGGTTGGGCGGGGAGCTGTTTTTT. Residues: CSARDLERAGLGGELFF.

This clonotype appeared a few times. The rearrangement links TRBV27 to TRBJ1-1; D is undetermined. The V end was cut by 5 bases, the J end by 5 bases, with 12 bases between. This CDR3 is built from 13 residues. The V gene's germline CDR1 is MNHEY and CDR2 SMNVEV (reference sequence). The CDR3: CASSGVPGTEAFF. The DNA of the CDR3 is TGTGCCAGCAGTGGCGTACCGGGGACTGAAGCTTTCTTT.

This clonotype was seen a single time. The rearrangement links TRBV27 to TRBJ1-2, with TRBD1 matching 9 bases. Germline V gene sequence: CDR1 MNHEY, CDR2 SMNVEV (reference sequence). Trimming took 4 bases from V and 2 from J; bases not matched to a gene: 14. The CDR3 totals 18 residues. CDR3 sequence (DNA): TGTGCCAGCAGTTCCTCGGGGGACAGGGCTAATTGGAACTATGGCTACACCTTC. Amino acid sequence: CASSSSGDRANWNYGYTF.

The chain is built from TRBV2 and TRBJ2-1, with TRBD2 identical over 10 bases. Losses at the gene ends were 5 bases for V and 4 bases for J; bases not matched to a gene: 5. This CDR3 spans 15 amino acids. Germline lookup yields CDR1 SNHLY and CDR2 FYNNEI. The CDR3 DNA sequence: TGTGCCAGCAGTTGGACTAGCGGAACGTACAATGAGCAGTTCTTC. This sequence encodes CASSWTSGTYNEQFF.

The rearrangement uses TRBV12-3 or TRBV12-4 and TRBJ1-2, with D possibly matching TRBD1 (5 bases). The V and J ends lost 3 bases and 6 bases respectively, with 8 bases between them. CDR3 length equals 12 residues. The CDR3 DNA follows: TGTGCCAGCAGTTTCGGGACGGATGGCTACACCTTC. Translation: CASSFGTDGYTF.

J is TRBJ2-2 and V is TRBV6-4; TRBD1 matches 8 bases. The CDR3 spans 16 residues. The V gene end was trimmed by 4 bases and the J gene end by 2 bases; junction bases not matched to a gene: 6. CDR1 and CDR2 (germline): MRHNA, SNTAGT. CDR3 in amino acids: CASSAQGDTNTGELFF. The CDR3 nucleotides are TGTGCCAGCAGTGCACAGGGGGATACTAACACCGGGGAGCTGTTTTTT.

This clonotype was seen more than once but under ten times. The chain carries TRBV6-1 and TRBJ2-1; D may be TRBD2 (5 bases). Germline V gene sequence: CDR1 MNHNS, CDR2 SASEGT. The ends were cut back, 6 bases at V and 0 bases at J, with 15 bases in the middle. This CDR3 contains 16 residues. CDR3 sequence: CASRPRHEGSYNEQFF. Here the CDR3 DNA reads TGTGCCAGCAGGCCCCGCCACGAGGGCTCCTACAATGAGCAGTTCTTC.

The chain is built from TRBV5-1 and TRBJ2-2; TRBD1 aligns across 7 bases. This CDR3 region has 15 residues. Germline V CDR1 and CDR2: SGHRS, YFSETQ. V was pared by 4 bases and J by 5 bases, with 8 bases of the junction left unmatched. This CDR3 is CASSAHTGDTGELFF. CDR3 DNA: TGCGCCAGCAGCGCGCACACAGGGGATACCGGGGAGCTGTTTTTT.

The CDR3 sequence is CASSLGPGADTQYF. The CDR3 nucleotides are TGTGCCAGCAGCTTAGGGCCCGGGGCAGATACGCAGTATTTT. This sequence joins TRBV11-3 and TRBJ2-3, with a tentative D call TRBD2 (5 bases). The CDR3 has 14 amino acids. The V gene's germline CDR1 is SGHNT and CDR2 YENEEA. V was cut by 1 base and J by 4 bases, with 9 bases left in between.

This clonotype turned up a few times. J is TRBJ2-1 and V is TRBV20-1; D uncertain. The V and J ends lost 5 bases and 7 bases respectively, with 12 bases between them. Germline V gene data show CDR1 as DFQATT and CDR2 as SNEGSKA (reference sequence). The CDR3 has 12 amino acids. CDR3 in DNA: TGCAGTGCTGTACCCCGGGTGAATGAGCAGTTCTTC. Encoded protein: CSAVPRVNEQFF.

The gene calls are TRBV19 and TRBJ1-4; possibly TRBD1 for D (5 bases). Germline V gives CDR1 LNHDA, CDR2 SQIVND (reference sequence). There are 15 residues in the CDR3. Trimming left V 5 bases short and J 0 bases short, with 10 bases between. The CDR3 loop reads CASSVQTATNEKLFF. CDR3 in DNA: TGTGCCAGTAGTGTACAGACAGCAACTAATGAAAAACTGTTTTTT.

The V call is TRBV2, the J call TRBJ2-1, with TRBD2 matching over 10 bases. The CDR3 is 15 residues long. Germline V gene sequence: CDR1 SNHLY, CDR2 FYNNEI. With V trimmed by 0 bases and J by 6 bases, 2 bases remained unmatched. CDR3 in amino acids: CASSEAASGSNEQFF. CDR3 sequence (DNA): TGTGCCAGCAGTGAAGCCGCTAGCGGGAGCAATGAGCAGTTCTTC.

The chain couples TRBV28 to TRBJ1-2; the D is unclear. Trimming took off 2 bases at V and 1 base at J, with 5 bases between the two ends. This CDR3 region has 13 residues. Germline assignment: CDR1 MDHEN and CDR2 SYDVKM. CDR3 sequence: CASSLAVNYGYTF. The CDR3 DNA sequence: TGTGCCAGCAGTTTAGCCGTTAACTATGGCTACACCTTC.

This clonotype was recorded a few times. The chain uses TRBV6-2 or TRBV6-3 and TRBJ2-1, with 11 bases matching TRBD2. CDR3 length: 18 residues. V was clipped by 4 bases and J by 8 bases; unmatched bases: 16. Germline CDR1 is MNHEY and CDR2 is SVGEGT. Here the CDR3 reads CASSSHGLAGQQTHEQFF. The CDR3 DNA reads as TGTGCCAGCAGTTCCCACGGACTAGCGGGTCAGCAGACCCATGAGCAGTTCTTC.

The rearrangement joins TRBV20-1 to TRBJ1-4, with a possible D match to TRBD1 (6 bases). The CDR3 extends over 15 amino acids. V was shortened by 1 base and J by 0 bases, with 9 bases between the two germline ends. The germline CDR1 and CDR2 sequences are DFQATT and SNEGSKA (reference sequence). The chain's CDR3 is CSARGQGSTNEKLFF. The CDR3, as DNA: TGCAGTGCTAGAGGTCAGGGGTCAACTAATGAAAAACTGTTTTTT.

The chain combines TRBV7-2 with TRBJ1-2; the D is unclear. V was cut by 2 bases and J by 4 bases, with 8 bases left in between. The CDR3 sequence is 13 residues long. Germline CDR1 and CDR2: SGHTA and FQGNSA. The CDR3 bases are TGTGCCAGCAGCTTACCTTGGGGCTATGGCTACACCTTC. It codes for CASSLPWGYGYTF.

The V call is TRBV10-1, the J call TRBJ2-7; D call uncertain. Trimming took off 3 bases at V and 2 bases at J, with 11 bases between the two ends. This CDR3 has 14 amino acids. Germline CDR1 is WNHNN and CDR2 is SYGVQD (reference sequence). The CDR3 DNA is TGCGCCAGCAGTGATCACCGGACGGCCTACGAGCAGTACTTC. Translation gives CASSDHRTAYEQYF.

As concerns this clonotype: The junction departs from germline at one end; a sequencing error may be responsible. The rearrangement joins TRBV27 to TRBJ2-7; D possibly corresponds to TRBD2 (5 bases). CDR1 MNHEY and CDR2 SMNVEV come from the germline V gene (reference sequence). The CDR3 spans 15 residues. The CDR3 reads CASSLSFSVSYEQYF. As DNA, the CDR3 is TGTGCCAGCAGTCTATCGTTTAGCGTCTCCTACGAGCAGTACTTC.

This chain links TRBV11-3 with TRBJ2-5, with a tentative D call TRBD1 (6 bases). Germline V gene data show CDR1 as SGHNT and CDR2 as YENEEA. This CDR3 region has 19 residues. V shed 4 bases and J shed 0 bases, with 24 bases lying between them. CDR3 region: CASSSKTGVPWGYQETQYF. In DNA, the CDR3 is TGTGCCAGCAGCTCAAAGACAGGTGTACCATGGGGGTACCAAGAGACCCAGTACTTC.

A few counts support this clonotype. The CDR3 loop is CSVEVENTEAFF. CDR3 sequence (DNA): TGCAGCGTTGAAGTCGAGAACACTGAAGCTTTCTTT. The V and J genes are TRBV29-1 and TRBJ1-1, with D hard to call. Between the trimmed V and J ends, which lost 1 base and 1 base, there was a span of 4 bases. Per the germline V gene, CDR1 is SQVTM and CDR2 is ANQGSEA. This CDR3 comprises 12 residues.

J is TRBJ2-1 and V is TRBV20-1, with 8 bases aligning to TRBD2. CDR3 length: 14 amino acids. Germline loops: CDR1 DFQATT, CDR2 SNEGSKA (reference sequence). The ends lost 6 bases at V and 8 bases at J; junction bases unmatched: 12. CDR3 DNA sequence: TGCAGTGCAAGGGCGGGAGGCTGGGGGGATGAGCAGTTCTTC. It yields the protein CSARAGGWGDEQFF.

This rearrangement joins TRBV19 to TRBJ1-1, with D unresolved. The CDR3 loop spans 14 amino acids. The germline V gene encodes CDR1 LNHDA and CDR2 SQIVND (reference sequence). With 7 bases removed from V and 4 bases from J, the gap between germline ends came to 16 bases. Written as DNA, the CDR3 is TGTGCCAGTATCACGATCCCAGGAGGCACTGAAGCTTTCTTT. Translating it yields CASITIPGGTEAFF.

The chain has TRBV4-3 and TRBJ1-1; 8 bases agree with TRBD1. Trimming removed 0 bases from V and 10 bases from J; junction bases left unmatched: 7. There are 14 residues in the CDR3. Per germline, CDR1 LGHNA and CDR2 YSLEER. The CDR3 DNA sequence: TGCGCCAGCAGCCAAGATCGGACAGGGAAGTTAGCTTTCTTT. It is translated as CASSQDRTGKLAFF.

The chain has TRBV27 and TRBJ2-2; TRBD1 matches at 8 bases. V dropped 3 bases and J dropped 3; count of bases not matched to a gene: 6. CDR3 length equals 16 residues. Germline loops: CDR1 MNHEY, CDR2 SMNVEV (reference sequence). The CDR3 protein is CASSFLTGVDTGELFF. DNA for the CDR3: TGTGCCAGCAGTTTTTTGACAGGGGTGGACACCGGGGAGCTGTTTTTT.

The CDR3 reads CASSLNPGELFF. The CDR3 DNA reads as TGTGCCAGCAGTTTAAACCCCGGGGAGCTGTTTTTT. This rearrangement joins TRBV28 to TRBJ2-2; D is undetermined. Deletions cut 2 bases from V and 6 bases from J, with 4 bases between. From germline, CDR1 is MDHEN and CDR2 SYDVKM. CDR3 length: 12 amino acids.

This clonotype has more than one count but fewer than ten. This rearrangement joins TRBV28 to TRBJ2-5; the match to TRBD2 covers 7 bases. Germline V lookup: CDR1 MDHEN, CDR2 SYDVKM. The CDR3 totals 15 residues. V shed 6 bases and J 3 bases; nucleotides not matched to a gene: 10. The CDR3 DNA reads TGTGCCAGCAGCTTGGCGGGAGTTACTGAAGAGACCCAGTACTTC. Translation gives CASSLAGVTEETQYF. The whole variable domain, remainder taken from reference TRBV28 and TRBJ2-5, is DVKVTQSSRYLVKRTGEKVFLECVQDMDHENMFWYRQDPGLGLRLIYFSYDVKMKEKGDIPEGYSVSREKKERFSLILESASTNQTSMYLCASSLAGVTEETQYFGPGTRLLVL.

This chain connects TRBV7-3 to TRBJ2-7, with D perhaps assigned TRBD1 or TRBD2 (6 bases each). V shed 1 base and J shed 4 bases, with 11 bases lying between them. The CDR3 loop spans 14 amino acids. Germline V gene data show CDR1 as SGHTA and CDR2 as FQGTGA. The DNA of the CDR3 is TGTGCCAGCAGCTTAAAGGGGGGCGCATACGAGCAGTACTTC. Translating it yields CASSLKGGAYEQYF.

The rearrangement joins TRBV6-5 to TRBJ1-1; TRBD1 aligns across 12 bases. V was pared by 3 bases and J by 4 bases, with 3 bases of the junction left unmatched. Looked up from germline, CDR1 is MNHEY and CDR2 is SVGAGI. CDR3 length: 15 residues. CDR3 nucleotide sequence: TGTGCCAGCAGTTATGGGACAGGGGGCGGCACTGAAGCTTTCTTT. It translates to CASSYGTGGGTEAFF.

This clonotype has only a few counts. J is TRBJ1-3 and V is TRBV11-3, with 8 bases matching TRBD1. The CDR3 contains 13 residues. CDR1 is SGHNT and CDR2 is YENEEA in the germline V gene. V shed 1 base and J 14 bases; nucleotides not matched to a gene: 7. The CDR3 coding sequence is TGTGCCAGCAGCTTAGGCCCGGACAGGGTGGTATATTTT. Translation: CASSLGPDRVVYF.

The table lists this clonotype with a few counts. The CDR3 loop reads CATSRRPDRDNSPLHF. The CDR3 nucleotides are TGTGCCACCAGCAGGAGGCCGGACCGCGATAATTCACCCCTCCACTTT. The rearrangement uses TRBV15 and TRBJ1-6; D is unresolved. Germline V gene sequence: CDR1 LNHNV, CDR2 YYDKDF (reference sequence). Trimming took 3 bases from V and 5 from J, leaving 14 bases between them. The CDR3 covers 16 residues.